This T cell receptor beta chain was documented in a study of T cell responses to AZD1222 COVID-19 vaccine. This clone appeared once. The antigen is undetermined. Notes on the study in general: Just a handful of people given AZD1222 tested seropositive at baseline. The span of vaccine-associated CD4 TCRs extended across spike, with dominance at 160-218 and 743-854. Females outnumbered males among donors, who were mostly white British; clonal diversity was possibly underestimated.

Investigators merged groups given second doses at roughly 4 or roughly 12 weeks. TCRdb keeps only in-frame clones here, not all; method: immunoSEQ multiplex PCR. The table shows about 120,000 clones, with approximately 90% occurring only once. The CDR3 contains 14 residues. Trimming cost V 3 bases and J 2 bases, with 10 bases left between them. From germline, CDR1 is ENHRY and CDR2 SYGVKD. This chain joins TRBV10-3 and TRBJ1-2; D gene unclear. This receptor was obtained from an adult who received the AZD1222 COVID-19 vaccine. This sample comprised peripheral blood, obtained 28 days after the second AZD1222 dose. The CDR3 loop is CAISDKGANYGYTF. The CDR3, as DNA: TGTGCCATCAGTGATAAGGGAGCAAACTATGGCTACACCTTC.